This is a list of T cell receptor beta chains from one sample in a study of T-cell memory formation after mild COVID-19. TCRdb fed the 5' RACE reads into MiXCR, producing one record per CDR3 protein. Found here are under 250,000 distinct CDR3 sequences, 8% to 9.5% of them singletons; the top ten hold roughly a fifth. Sequencing input: PBMCs or a T cell subset sorted from them (not recorded which). These receptors originate from a man aged 18-30 years who had mild COVID-19 (a few samples of this study predate the infection). Cell type and time point are not known. Both conserved end residues are part of each CDR3. The order of the fields is J gene, D gene, V gene, clone size, CDR3 protein, CDR3 DNA. A D gene is named only where the DNA matches it firmly. Clone size appears in some rows only: once, few, many, or a class for an expanded clone.

TRBJ1-6 | TRBD1 | TRBV7-7 | many | CASSLVEDRALNSPLHF | TGTGCTAGCAGCTTAGTGGAGGACAGGGCCCTTAATTCACCCCTCCACTTT
TRBJ1-1 | - | TRBV7-9 | many | CASSRLNTEAFF | TGTGCCAGCAGCAGACTGAACACTGAAGCTTTCTTT
TRBJ1-2 | - | TRBV5-1 | - | CASTPGAITVYGYTF | TGCGCCAGCACCCCAGGGGCGATAACAGTCTATGGCTACACCTTC
TRBJ1-1 | - | TRBV20-1 | - | CSATGGAGTEAFF | TGCAGTGCGACCGGGGGGGCTGGCACTGAAGCTTTCTTT
TRBJ2-6 | TRBD1 | TRBV2 | many | CASSGDRAGANVLTF | TGTGCCAGCAGTGGGGACAGGGCTGGGGCCAACGTCCTGACTTTC
TRBJ2-1 | - | TRBV20-1 | many | CSAGNQMSSYNEQFF | TGCAGTGCCGGAAACCAAATGAGCTCCTACAATGAGCAGTTCTTC
TRBJ2-2 | - | TRBV5-4 | few | CASSRTGGARTGELFF | TGTGCCAGCAGCCGGACCGGGGGCGCGAGGACCGGGGAGCTGTTTTTT
TRBJ2-3 | - | TRBV5-1 | many | CASSLGMAPDTQYF | TGCGCCAGCAGCTTGGGGATGGCGCCGGATACGCAGTATTTT
TRBJ2-5 | - | TRBV12-3/TRBV12-4 | - | CASSITSGETQYF | TGTGCCAGCAGTATCACTAGTGGAGAGACCCAGTACTTC
TRBJ2-5 | TRBD1 | TRBV12-3/TRBV12-4 | - | CASSLRGQSKETQYF | TGTGCCAGCAGCCTACGGGGACAGTCCAAAGAGACCCAGTACTTC
TRBJ1-1 | - | TRBV7-9 | - | CAPIRGGAEAFF | TGTGCCCCCATTCGGGGAGGGGCTGAAGCTTTCTTT